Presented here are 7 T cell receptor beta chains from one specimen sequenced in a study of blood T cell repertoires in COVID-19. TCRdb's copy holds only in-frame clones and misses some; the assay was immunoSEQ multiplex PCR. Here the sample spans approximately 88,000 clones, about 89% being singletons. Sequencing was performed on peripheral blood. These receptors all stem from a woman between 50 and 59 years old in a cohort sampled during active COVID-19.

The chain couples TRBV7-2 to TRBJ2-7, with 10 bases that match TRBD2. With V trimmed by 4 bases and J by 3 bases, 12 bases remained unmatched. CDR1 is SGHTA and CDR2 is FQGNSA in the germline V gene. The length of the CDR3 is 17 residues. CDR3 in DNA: TGTGCCAGCAGCTCCGGTGGGGGGGGACTAGCGAGCTACGAGCAGTACTTC. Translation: CASSSGGGGLASYEQYF.

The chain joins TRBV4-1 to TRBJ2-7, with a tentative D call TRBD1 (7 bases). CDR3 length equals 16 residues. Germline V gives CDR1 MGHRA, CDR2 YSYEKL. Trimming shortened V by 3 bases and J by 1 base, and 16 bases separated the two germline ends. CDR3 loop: CASSHSKQGTSYEQYF. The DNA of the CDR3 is TGCGCCAGCAGCCATTCGAAACAGGGGACTTCCTACGAGCAGTACTTC.

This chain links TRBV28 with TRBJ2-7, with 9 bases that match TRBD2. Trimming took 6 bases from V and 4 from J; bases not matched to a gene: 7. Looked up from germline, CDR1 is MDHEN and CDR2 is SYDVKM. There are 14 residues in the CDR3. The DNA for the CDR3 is TGTGCCAGCAGAGGAGCGGGAGGTGGTTACGAGCAGTACTTC. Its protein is CASRGAGGGYEQYF.

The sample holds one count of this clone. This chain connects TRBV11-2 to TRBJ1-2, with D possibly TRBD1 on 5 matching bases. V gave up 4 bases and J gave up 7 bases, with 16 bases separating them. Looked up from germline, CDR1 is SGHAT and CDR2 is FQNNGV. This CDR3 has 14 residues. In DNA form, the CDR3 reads TGTGCCAGCAGCTATGGGGCAGGGCCAGGTGGCTACACCTTC. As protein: CASSYGAGPGGYTF.

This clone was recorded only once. Here the CDR3 reads CASSFLPVAKNIQYF. CDR3 nucleotides: TGTGCCAGCAGCTTCTTACCAGTAGCCAAAAACATTCAGTACTTC. The V and J genes are TRBV11-2 and TRBJ2-4; unclear D gene. V was pared by 3 bases and J by 0 bases, with 9 bases between. The CDR3 is made up of 15 amino acids. Germline-derived CDR1 and CDR2 are SGHAT and FQNNGV.

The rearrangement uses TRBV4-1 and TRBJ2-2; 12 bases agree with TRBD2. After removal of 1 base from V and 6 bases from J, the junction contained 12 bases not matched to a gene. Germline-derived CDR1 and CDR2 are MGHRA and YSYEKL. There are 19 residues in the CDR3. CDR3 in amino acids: CASSQVPSGRADIPGELFF. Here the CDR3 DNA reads TGCGCCAGCAGCCAAGTCCCTAGCGGGAGGGCCGATATTCCCGGGGAGCTGTTTTTT.

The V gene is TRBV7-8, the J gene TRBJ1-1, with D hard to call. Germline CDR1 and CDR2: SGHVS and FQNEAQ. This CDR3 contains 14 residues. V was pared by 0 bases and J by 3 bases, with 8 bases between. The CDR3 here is CASSLAQRDTEAFF. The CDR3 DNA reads TGTGCCAGCAGCTTAGCGCAAAGAGACACTGAAGCTTTCTTT.